This TCR beta chain was found in a study of blood T cell repertoires in COVID-19. For the study at large: PBMCs, B-cell-depleted T cells, or T cells provided the cDNA or gDNA that made up the material.

Germline values: CDR1 SGHAT, CDR2 FQNNGV. This CDR3 region has 15 residues. V dropped 1 base and J dropped 7 bases, with 16 bases sitting between them. Clones were read by immunoSEQ multiplex PCR, and TCRdb kept only the in-frame ones, dropping some. The sample carries around 180,000 clones, around 89% recorded once. The clonotype comes from a man aged 60-69 years with acute or convalescent COVID-19. The sample was peripheral blood. This chain connects TRBV11-2 to TRBJ1-2; perhaps TRBD1 as D (6 bases). CDR3 in amino acids: CASSLGIGQGLGYTF. CDR3 nucleotides: TGTGCCAGCAGCTTAGGTATCGGGCAGGGGCTTGGCTACACCTTC.